The rows below give T cell receptor beta chains drawn from one sample of a study of molecular identifiers for immune sequencing clone quantification. From the PCR reads, TCRdb called clonotypes with MiXCR, one entry per CDR3 protein. The sample lists about 67,000 distinct CDR3 sequences; 17% were seen once. Sequencing was performed on naive CD8+ T cells from blood, with Jurkat cell RNA spiked in. The source of these receptors is a human donor in good health. Some libraries in this study had Jurkat cell RNA spiked in. The CDR3 runs from the conserved cysteine through the conserved F or W. Fields, in order: V gene, D gene, clone size, J gene, CDR3 protein, CDR3 DNA. The D gene is left open where the match is weak. Clone size is given for some rows only: seen once, a few or many times, or a class if the clone is expanded.

v_call: TRBV27; d_call: NA; clone_size: NA; j_call: TRBJ1-4; cdr3_aa: CASRTNRGVLGEKLFF; cdr3_nt: TGTGCCAGCAGGACTAATCGTGGGGTTCTCGGTGAAAAACTGTTTTTT
v_call: TRBV6-5; d_call: NA; clone_size: many; j_call: TRBJ2-3; cdr3_aa: CASSYLNTITGTDTQYF; cdr3_nt: TGTGCCAGCAGTTACTTGAATACTATTACCGGCACAGATACGCAGTATTTT
v_call: TRBV11-2; d_call: NA; clone_size: few; j_call: TRBJ2-5; cdr3_aa: CASSPPGIAQETQYF; cdr3_nt: TGTGCCAGCAGCCCCCCGGGCATAGCGCAAGAGACCCAGTACTTC
v_call: TRBV2; d_call: NA; clone_size: many; j_call: TRBJ2-5; cdr3_aa: CASQDPNQETQYF; cdr3_nt: TGTGCCAGCCAGGACCCGAACCAAGAGACCCAGTACTTC
v_call: TRBV6-2/TRBV6-3; d_call: TRBD2; clone_size: NA; j_call: TRBJ2-1; cdr3_aa: CASSYIGGDYDNEQFF; cdr3_nt: TGTGCCAGCAGTTATATCGGCGGGGACTATGACAATGAGCAGTTCTTC
v_call: TRBV28; d_call: NA; clone_size: many; j_call: TRBJ2-1; cdr3_aa: CASSLGLHYNEQFF; cdr3_nt: TGTGCCAGCAGTTTGGGACTCCACTACAATGAGCAGTTCTTC
v_call: TRBV4-1; d_call: TRBD1; clone_size: NA; j_call: TRBJ2-5; cdr3_aa: CASSQTGTELLKTQYF; cdr3_nt: TGCGCCAGCAGCCAAACCGGGACAGAGTTGTTGAAGACCCAGTACTTC
v_call: TRBV3-1; d_call: TRBD2; clone_size: many; j_call: TRBJ2-3; cdr3_aa: CASSPKVPSGTTDTQYF; cdr3_nt: TGTGCCAGCAGCCCAAAAGTACCTAGCGGGACCACAGATACGCAGTATTTT
v_call: TRBV7-9; d_call: TRBD2; clone_size: many; j_call: TRBJ2-3; cdr3_aa: CASSGLAGAPDTQYF; cdr3_nt: TGTGCCAGCAGCGGACTAGCGGGAGCTCCAGATACGCAGTATTTT
v_call: TRBV4-1; d_call: TRBD2; clone_size: many; j_call: TRBJ2-1; cdr3_aa: CASSTLGLADNYNEQFF; cdr3_nt: TGCGCCAGCAGCACGCTGGGACTAGCGGACAACTACAATGAGCAGTTCTTC
v_call: TRBV6-5; d_call: TRBD1; clone_size: many; j_call: TRBJ1-3; cdr3_aa: CASRDRDSSGNTIYF; cdr3_nt: TGTGCCAGCAGGGACCGGGACAGCTCTGGAAACACCATATATTTT